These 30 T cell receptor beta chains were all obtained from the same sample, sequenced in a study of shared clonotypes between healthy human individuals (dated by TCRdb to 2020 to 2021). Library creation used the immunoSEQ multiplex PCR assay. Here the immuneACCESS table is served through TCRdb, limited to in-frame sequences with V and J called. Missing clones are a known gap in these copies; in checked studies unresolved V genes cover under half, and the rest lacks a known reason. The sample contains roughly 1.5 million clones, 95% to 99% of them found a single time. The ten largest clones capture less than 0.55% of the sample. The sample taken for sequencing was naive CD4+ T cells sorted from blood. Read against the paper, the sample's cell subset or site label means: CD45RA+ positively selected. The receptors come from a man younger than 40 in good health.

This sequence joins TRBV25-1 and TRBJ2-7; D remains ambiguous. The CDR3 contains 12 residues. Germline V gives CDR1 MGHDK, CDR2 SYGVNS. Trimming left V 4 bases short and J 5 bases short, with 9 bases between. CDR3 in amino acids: CASSVAANEQYF. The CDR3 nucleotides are TGTGCCAGCAGTGTGGCAGCGAACGAGCAGTACTTC.

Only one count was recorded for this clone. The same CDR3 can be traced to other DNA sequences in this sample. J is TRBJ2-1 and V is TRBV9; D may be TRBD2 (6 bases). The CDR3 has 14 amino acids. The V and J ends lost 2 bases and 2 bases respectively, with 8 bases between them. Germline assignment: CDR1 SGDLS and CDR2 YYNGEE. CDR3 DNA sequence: TGTGCCAGCAGCGTCGGGGGAGCCTACAATGAGCAGTTCTTC. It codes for CASSVGGAYNEQFF.

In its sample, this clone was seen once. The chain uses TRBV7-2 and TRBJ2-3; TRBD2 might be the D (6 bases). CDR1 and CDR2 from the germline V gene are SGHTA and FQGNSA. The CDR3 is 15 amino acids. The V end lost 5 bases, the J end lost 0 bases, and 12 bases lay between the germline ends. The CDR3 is CASSPYRESTDTQYF. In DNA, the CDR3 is TGTGCCAGCAGCCCCTATCGGGAGAGCACAGATACGCAGTATTTT.

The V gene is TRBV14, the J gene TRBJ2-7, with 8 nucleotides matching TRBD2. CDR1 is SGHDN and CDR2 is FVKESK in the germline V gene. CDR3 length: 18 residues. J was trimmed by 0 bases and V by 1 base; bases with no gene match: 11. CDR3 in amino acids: CASSQVGGTSGGSYEQYF. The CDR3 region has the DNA TGTGCCAGCAGCCAAGTAGGGGGTACTAGCGGAGGCTCCTACGAGCAGTACTTC.

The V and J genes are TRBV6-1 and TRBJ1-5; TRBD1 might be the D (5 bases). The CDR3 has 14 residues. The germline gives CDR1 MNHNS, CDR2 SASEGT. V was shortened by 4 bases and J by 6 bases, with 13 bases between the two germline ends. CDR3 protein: CASSVGGGVQPQHF. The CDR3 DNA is TGTGCCAGCAGTGTCGGAGGAGGGGTTCAGCCCCAGCATTTT.

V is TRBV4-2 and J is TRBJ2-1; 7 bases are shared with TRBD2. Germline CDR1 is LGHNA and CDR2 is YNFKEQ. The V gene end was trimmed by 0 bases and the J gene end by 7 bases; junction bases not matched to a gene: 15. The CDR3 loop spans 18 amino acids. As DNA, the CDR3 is TGTGCCAGCAGCCAAGATGGGGCGGGAGTTCCCCCTTGGAATGAGCAGTTCTTC. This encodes CASSQDGAGVPPWNEQFF.

CDR3 protein: CAISESSGATYEQYF. The CDR3 coding sequence is TGTGCCATCAGTGAGTCTAGCGGGGCTACCTACGAGCAGTACTTC. The chain recombines TRBV10-3 with TRBJ2-7; 8 bases align to TRBD2. V gave up 0 bases and J gave up 2 bases; unmatched junction bases: 3. CDR3 size: 15 residues. Looked up from germline, CDR1 is ENHRY and CDR2 is SYGVKD.

The CDR3 DNA reads TGTGCCAGTAACCGACCCACAGCAATGAACACTGAAGCTTTCTTT. Amino acid sequence: CASNRPTAMNTEAFF. The rearrangement links TRBV19 to TRBJ1-1; the D is unclear. CDR1 and CDR2 (germline): LNHDA, SQIVND (reference sequence). The V end lost 7 bases, the J end lost 0 bases, and 15 bases lay between the germline ends. The CDR3 is made up of 15 amino acids.

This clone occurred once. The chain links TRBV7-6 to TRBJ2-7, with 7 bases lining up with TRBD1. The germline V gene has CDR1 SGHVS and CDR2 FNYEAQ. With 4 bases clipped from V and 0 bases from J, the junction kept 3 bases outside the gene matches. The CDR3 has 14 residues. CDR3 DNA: TGTGCCAGCAGCTCGACAGGGAACTCCTACGAGCAGTACTTC. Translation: CASSSTGNSYEQYF.

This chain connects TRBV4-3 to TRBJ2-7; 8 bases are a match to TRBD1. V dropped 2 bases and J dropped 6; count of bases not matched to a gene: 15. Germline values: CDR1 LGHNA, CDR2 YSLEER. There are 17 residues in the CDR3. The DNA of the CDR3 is TGCGCCAGCAGCCAATCTCGGACAGGGCTGGGTGTGTTCGAGCAGTACTTC. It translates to CASSQSRTGLGVFEQYF.

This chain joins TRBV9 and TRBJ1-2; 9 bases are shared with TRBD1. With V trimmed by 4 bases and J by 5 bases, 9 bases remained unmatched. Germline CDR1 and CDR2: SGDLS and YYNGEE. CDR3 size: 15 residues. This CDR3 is CASSRRGTGLYGYTF. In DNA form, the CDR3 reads TGTGCCAGCAGCCGGAGGGGGACAGGGCTTTATGGCTACACCTTC. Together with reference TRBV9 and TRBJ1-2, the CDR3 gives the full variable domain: DSGVTQTPKHLITATGQRVTLRCSPRSGDLSVYWYQQSLDQGLQFLIQYYNGEERAKGNILERFSAQQFPDLHSELNLSSLELGDSALYFCASSRRGTGLYGYTFGSGTRLTVV.

The chain's CDR3 is CASSADRDSLRIYTF. The CDR3 nucleotides read TGTGCCAGTAGTGCAGACCGGGACTCCCTTAGAATCTACACCTTC. The chain uses TRBV19 and TRBJ1-2, with D tentatively TRBD1 (5 bases). Trimming took 5 bases from V and 10 from J, leaving 23 bases between them. The CDR3 sequence is 15 residues long. Germline CDR1 is LNHDA and CDR2 is SQIVND (reference sequence).

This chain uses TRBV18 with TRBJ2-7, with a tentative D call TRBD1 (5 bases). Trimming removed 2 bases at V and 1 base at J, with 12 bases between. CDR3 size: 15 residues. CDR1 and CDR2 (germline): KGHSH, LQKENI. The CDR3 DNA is TGTGCCAGCTCACCAATTCCGACAGTTTCCTACGAGCAGTACTTC. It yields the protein CASSPIPTVSYEQYF. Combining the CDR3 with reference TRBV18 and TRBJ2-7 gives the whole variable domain NAGVMQNPRHLVRRRGQEARLRCSPMKGHSHVYWYRQLPEEGLKFMVYLQKENIIDESGMPKERFSAEFPKEGPSILRIQQVVRGDSAAYFCASSPIPTVSYEQYFGPGTRLTVT.

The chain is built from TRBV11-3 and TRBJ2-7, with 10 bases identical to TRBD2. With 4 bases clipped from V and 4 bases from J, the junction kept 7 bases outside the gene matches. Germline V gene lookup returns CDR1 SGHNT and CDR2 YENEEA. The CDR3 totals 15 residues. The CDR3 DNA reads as TGTGCCAGCAGCTCGGGACTAGCGAGCGAGTACGAGCAGTACTTC. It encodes CASSSGLASEYEQYF.

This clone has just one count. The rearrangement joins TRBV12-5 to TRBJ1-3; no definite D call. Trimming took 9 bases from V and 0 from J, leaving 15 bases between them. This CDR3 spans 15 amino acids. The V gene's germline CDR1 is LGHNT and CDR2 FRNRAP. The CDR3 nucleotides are TGTGCTAGCGGCGGAGACCCCATCTCTGGAAACACCATATATTTT. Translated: CASGGDPISGNTIYF.

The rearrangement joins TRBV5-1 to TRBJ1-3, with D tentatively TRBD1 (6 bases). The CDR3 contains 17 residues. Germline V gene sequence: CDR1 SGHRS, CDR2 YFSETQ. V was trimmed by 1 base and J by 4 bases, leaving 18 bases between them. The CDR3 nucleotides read TGCGCCAGCAGCTTGACAAGCAGGGGTGTAGGGGGAAACACCATATATTTT. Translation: CASSLTSRGVGGNTIYF.

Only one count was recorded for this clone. The CDR3 DNA reads TGTGCCAGCTCACCAGGCGGTTCGACGCGGGATTCCTACGAGCAGTACTTC. It specifies CASSPGGSTRDSYEQYF. The rearrangement joins TRBV18 to TRBJ2-7, with D tentatively TRBD2 (6 bases). Between the trimmed V and J ends, which lost 2 bases and 1 base, there was a span of 18 bases. The CDR3 is 17 residues long. Looked up from germline, CDR1 is KGHSH and CDR2 is LQKENI.

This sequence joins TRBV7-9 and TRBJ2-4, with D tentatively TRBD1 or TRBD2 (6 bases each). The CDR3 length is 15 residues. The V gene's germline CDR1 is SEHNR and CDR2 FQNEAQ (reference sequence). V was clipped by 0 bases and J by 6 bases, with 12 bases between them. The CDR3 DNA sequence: TGTGCCAGCAGCTTAGCCTCGGGGGCCGGAAACATTCAGTACTTC. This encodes CASSLASGAGNIQYF. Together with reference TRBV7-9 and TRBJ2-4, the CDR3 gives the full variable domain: DTGVSQNPRHKITKRGQNVTFRCDPISEHNRLYWYRQTLGQGPEFLTYFQNEAQLEKSRLLSDRFSAERPKGSFSTLEIQRTEQGDSAMYLCASSLASGAGNIQYFGAGTRLSVL.

CDR3 nucleotides: TGCGCCAGCAGTCGACGGGAACTGGATACGCAGTATTTT. Encoded protein: CASSRRELDTQYF. The V gene is TRBV5-1, the J gene TRBJ2-3; the D gene is possibly TRBD2 (5 bases). Germline V gene sequence: CDR1 SGHRS, CDR2 YFSETQ. Between the trimmed V and J ends, which lost 5 bases and 6 bases, there was a span of 13 bases. The length of the CDR3 is 13 residues.

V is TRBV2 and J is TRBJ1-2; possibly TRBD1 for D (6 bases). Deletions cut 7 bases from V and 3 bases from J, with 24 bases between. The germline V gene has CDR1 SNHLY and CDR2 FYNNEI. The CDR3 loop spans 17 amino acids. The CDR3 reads CASIVYPQGRAYYGYTF. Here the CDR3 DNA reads TGTGCCAGCATTGTTTATCCTCAGGGGAGGGCTTACTATGGCTACACCTTC.

The CDR3 DNA reads as TGTGCCAGCAGAACGGGACAGGGTACGGGGGAGACCCAGTACTTC. Protein: CASRTGQGTGETQYF. V gene TRBV6-5 combines with J gene TRBJ2-5; 9 nucleotides align to TRBD1. The CDR3 length is 15 residues. J gave up 5 bases and V 6 bases, and 10 bases lay outside the gene matches. CDR1 is MNHEY, CDR2 SVGAGI, per germline.

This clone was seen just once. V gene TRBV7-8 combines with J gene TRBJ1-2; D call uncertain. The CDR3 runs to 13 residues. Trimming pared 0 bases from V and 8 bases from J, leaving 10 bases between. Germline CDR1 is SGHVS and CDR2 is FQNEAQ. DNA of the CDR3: TGTGCCAGCAGCTTAGCCGGGTCGGACGGCTACACCTTC. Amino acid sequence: CASSLAGSDGYTF.

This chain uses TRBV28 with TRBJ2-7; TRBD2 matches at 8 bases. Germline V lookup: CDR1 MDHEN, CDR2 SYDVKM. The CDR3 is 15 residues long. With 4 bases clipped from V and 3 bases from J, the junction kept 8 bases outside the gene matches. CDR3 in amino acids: CASSSLLAVSYEQYF. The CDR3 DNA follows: TGTGCCAGCAGTTCACTACTAGCGGTGAGCTACGAGCAGTACTTC.

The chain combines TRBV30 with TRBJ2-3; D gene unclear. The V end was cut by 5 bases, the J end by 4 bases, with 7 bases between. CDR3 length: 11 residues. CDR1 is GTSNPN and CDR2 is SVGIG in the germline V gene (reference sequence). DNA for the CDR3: TGTGCCTGGGTCCCAGCAGATACGCAGTATTTT. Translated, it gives CAWVPADTQYF.

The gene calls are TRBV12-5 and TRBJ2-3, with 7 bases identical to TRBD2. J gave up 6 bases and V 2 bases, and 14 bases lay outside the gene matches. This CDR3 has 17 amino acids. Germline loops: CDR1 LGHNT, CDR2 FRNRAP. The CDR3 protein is CASGLTKAGRAGDTQYF. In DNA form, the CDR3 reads TGTGCTAGTGGTTTGACCAAAGCAGGGAGGGCAGGTGATACGCAGTATTTT.

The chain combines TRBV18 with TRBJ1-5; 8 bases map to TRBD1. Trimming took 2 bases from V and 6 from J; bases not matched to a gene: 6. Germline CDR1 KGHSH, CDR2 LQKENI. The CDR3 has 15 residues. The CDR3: CASSPAQGAVQPQHF. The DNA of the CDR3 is TGTGCCAGCTCACCAGCGCAGGGGGCGGTTCAGCCCCAGCATTTT.

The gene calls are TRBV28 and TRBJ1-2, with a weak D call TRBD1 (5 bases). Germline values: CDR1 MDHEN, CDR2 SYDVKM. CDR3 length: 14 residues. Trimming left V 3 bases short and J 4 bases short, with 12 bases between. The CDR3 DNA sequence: TGTGCCAGCAGTTTGAACGGGGCGGGCTATGGCTACACCTTC. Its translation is CASSLNGAGYGYTF.

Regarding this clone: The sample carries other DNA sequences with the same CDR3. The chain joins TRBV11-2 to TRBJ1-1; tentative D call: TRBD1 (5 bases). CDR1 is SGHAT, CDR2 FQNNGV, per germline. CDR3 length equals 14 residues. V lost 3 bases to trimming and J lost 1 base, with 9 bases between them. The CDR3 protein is CASSFSRANTEAFF. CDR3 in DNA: TGTGCCAGCAGCTTTTCCAGGGCGAACACTGAAGCTTTCTTT.

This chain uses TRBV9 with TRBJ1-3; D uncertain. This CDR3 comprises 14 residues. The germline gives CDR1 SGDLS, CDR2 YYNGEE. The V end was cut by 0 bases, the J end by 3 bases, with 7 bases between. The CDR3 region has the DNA TGTGCCAGCAGCGTAGAAACAGTTGGAAACACCATATATTTT. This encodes CASSVETVGNTIYF. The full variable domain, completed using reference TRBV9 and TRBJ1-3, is DSGVTQTPKHLITATGQRVTLRCSPRSGDLSVYWYQQSLDQGLQFLIQYYNGEERAKGNILERFSAQQFPDLHSELNLSSLELGDSALYFCASSVETVGNTIYFGEGSWLTVV.

The CDR3 loop is CASSPPGGAYEQYF. As DNA, the CDR3 is TGTGCCAGCAGTCCCCCAGGCGGAGCCTACGAGCAGTACTTC. This rearrangement joins TRBV6-5 to TRBJ2-5; no clear D. The J call may be wrong; the DNA end is better matched by TRBJ2-7. CDR1 is MNHEY and CDR2 is SVGAGI in the germline V gene. The CDR3 is 14 amino acids.